This TCR beta chain was profiled in a study of cytotoxic CD8 clonotypes in ibrutinib-treated CLL. Study conclusions and caveats: Baseline clonality, higher than in age-matched healthy donors, tracked circulating CD8+ T-cell counts. The times at which samples were taken varied between sustained-remission and progressing patients.

The ends lost 5 bases at V and 7 bases at J; junction bases unmatched: 6. CDR1 SGHRS and CDR2 YFSETQ come from the germline V gene. The CDR3 totals 13 residues. Notes on this clone: The antigen remains undetermined.

Repertoires were generated with immunoSEQ multiplex PCR, while TCRdb's copy carries only in-frame clones and drops some. The table shows approximately 330,000 clones, with roughly 85% occurring only once. The TCR comes from a human donor with chronic lymphocytic leukemia. The V and J genes are TRBV5-1 and TRBJ2-1; the match to TRBD1 covers 7 bases. The sequences come from PBMCs, collected before ibrutinib treatment. The CDR3 is CASRTDRWNEQFF. The DNA of the CDR3 is TGCGCCAGCAGAACGGACAGGTGGAATGAGCAGTTCTTC.